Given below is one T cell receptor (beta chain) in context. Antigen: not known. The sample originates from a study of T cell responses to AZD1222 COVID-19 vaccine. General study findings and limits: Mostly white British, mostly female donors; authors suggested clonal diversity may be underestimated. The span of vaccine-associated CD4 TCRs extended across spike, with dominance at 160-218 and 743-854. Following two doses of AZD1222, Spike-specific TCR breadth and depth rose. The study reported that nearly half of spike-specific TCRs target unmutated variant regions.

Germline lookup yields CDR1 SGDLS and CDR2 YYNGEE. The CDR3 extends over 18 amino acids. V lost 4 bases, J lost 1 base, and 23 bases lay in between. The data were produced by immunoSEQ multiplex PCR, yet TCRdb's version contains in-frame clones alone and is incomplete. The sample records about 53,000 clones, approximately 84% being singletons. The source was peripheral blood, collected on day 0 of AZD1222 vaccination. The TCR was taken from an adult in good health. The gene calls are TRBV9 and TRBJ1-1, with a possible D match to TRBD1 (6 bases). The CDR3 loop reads CASSTGPREGVRNTEAFF. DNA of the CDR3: TGTGCCAGCAGCACGGGGCCCAGGGAGGGGGTCAGGAACACTGAAGCTTTCTTT.